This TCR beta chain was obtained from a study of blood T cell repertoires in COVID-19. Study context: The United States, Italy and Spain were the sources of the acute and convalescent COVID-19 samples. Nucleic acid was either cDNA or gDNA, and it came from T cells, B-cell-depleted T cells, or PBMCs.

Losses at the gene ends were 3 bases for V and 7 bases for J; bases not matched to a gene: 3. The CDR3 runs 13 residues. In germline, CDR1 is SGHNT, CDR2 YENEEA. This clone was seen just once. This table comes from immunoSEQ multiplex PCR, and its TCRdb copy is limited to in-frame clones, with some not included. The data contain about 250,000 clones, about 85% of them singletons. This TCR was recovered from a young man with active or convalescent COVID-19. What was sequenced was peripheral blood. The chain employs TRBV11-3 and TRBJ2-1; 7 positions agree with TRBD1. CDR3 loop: CASSLNRGNEQFF. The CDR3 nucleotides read TGTGCCAGCAGCTTGAACAGGGGAAATGAGCAGTTCTTC.